The 22 T cell receptor beta chains listed next were all sequenced from one sample in a study of T-cell reconstitution after alpha-beta-depleted transplantation in children. TCRbeta library construction was performed incorporating unique molecular identifiers. TCRdb fed the PCR reads into MiXCR, producing one record per CDR3 protein. There are 350,000 to 500,000 distinct CDR3 sequences in the sample; approximately 41% occur only once, and 27% lies in the top ten. The sample was PBMCs, taken before TCRalphabeta/CD19-depleted stem cell transplant. The receptors were gathered from a girl aged 2 to 9 with aplastic anemia, due to receive a stem cell transplant.

The V and J genes are TRBV18 and TRBJ2-5; D is possibly TRBD1 (7 bases). Trimming removed 4 bases from V and 0 bases from J, with 15 bases in between. From germline, CDR1 is KGHSH and CDR2 LQKENI. This CDR3 region has 16 residues. The CDR3 bases are TGTGCCAGCTCACAGCTCGGGGGACAGAACCAAGAGACCCAGTACTTC. It is translated as CASSQLGGQNQETQYF.

This clonotype was picked up a small number of times. V gene TRBV29-1 combines with J gene TRBJ1-4, with D tentatively TRBD1 (6 bases). V lost 4 bases and J 3 bases, leaving 6 bases between the germline ends. From germline, CDR1 is SQVTM and CDR2 ANQGSEA. The CDR3 extends over 12 amino acids. Written as DNA, the CDR3 is TGCAGCGTTGGGACAGCTAATGAAAAACTGTTTTTT. Its protein product is CSVGTANEKLFF.

CDR3 region: CASSSRTVYEQYF. The CDR3 region has the DNA TGTGCCAGCAGTTCCCGGACCGTATACGAGCAGTACTTC. The rearrangement links TRBV6-6 to TRBJ2-7; no clear D. Germline V gene lookup returns CDR1 MNHNY and CDR2 SVGAGI (reference sequence). The V end lost 4 bases, the J end lost 4 bases, and 11 bases lay between the germline ends. The CDR3 runs 13 residues.

The rearrangement joins TRBV12-3 or TRBV12-4 to TRBJ1-2; D gene unclear. CDR3 size: 12 residues. V was pared by 5 bases and J by 0 bases, with 4 bases between. The CDR3 sequence is CASSPANYGYTF. For the CDR3, the DNA is TGTGCCAGCAGTCCCGCTAACTATGGCTACACCTTC.

This chain links TRBV5-1 with TRBJ2-3; 8 positions agree with TRBD2. The ends lost 4 bases at V and 4 bases at J; junction bases unmatched: 8. The CDR3 is made up of 15 amino acids. Germline V CDR1 and CDR2: SGHRS, YFSETQ. CDR3 in amino acids: CASSEGGGPPDTQYF. CDR3 nucleotides: TGCGCCAGCAGCGAGGGCGGGGGGCCGCCAGATACGCAGTATTTT.

The CDR3 DNA sequence: TGTGCCAGCAGCCCGGGACCTGCGGAGGTAGAGACCCAGTACTTC. Its protein product is CASSPGPAEVETQYF. The rearrangement joins TRBV5-6 to TRBJ2-5; D tentatively fits TRBD1 or TRBD2 (5 bases each). This CDR3 is 15 amino acids long. Trimming cost V 4 bases and J 4 bases, with 17 bases left between them. Germline V gives CDR1 SGHDT, CDR2 YYEEEE.

In regard to this clonotype: Possible read error: a much larger clone is one base away. The CDR3 region has the DNA TGTGCCAGCAGCTTTGCTAACTACGAGCAGTACTTC. Its protein is CASSFANYEQYF. The chain carries TRBV5-6 and TRBJ2-7; no firm D call. Germline V lookup: CDR1 SGHDT, CDR2 YYEEEE. V lost 2 bases and J lost 3, with 6 bases in between. The CDR3 covers 12 residues.

CDR3 in DNA: TGTGCCAGCAGCTCCACCTACCAAGAGACCCAGTACTTC. This translates into CASSSTYQETQYF. V usage is TRBV7-6 and J usage is TRBJ2-5; D is ambiguous. V lost 4 bases, J lost 0 bases, and 6 bases lay in between. Germline CDR1 and CDR2: SGHVS and FNYEAQ. The CDR3 has 13 residues.

This clonotype showed up many times. The rearrangement links TRBV5-1 to TRBJ1-2, with a weak D call TRBD1 (5 bases). The germline V and J ends were trimmed by 0 bases and 2 bases, with 14 bases remaining between them. The CDR3 spans 16 residues. CDR1 and CDR2 from the germline V gene are SGHRS and YFSETQ. For the CDR3, the DNA is TGCGCCAGCAGCTTGGTCAGGCGGGGCAGAAACTATGGCTACACCTTC. Protein: CASSLVRRGRNYGYTF.

The CDR3, as DNA: TGCAGTGTGGGCGGTTCGAAAAACATTCAGTACTTC. Residues: CSVGGSKNIQYF. The chain carries TRBV20-1 and TRBJ2-4, with D unresolved. The CDR3 totals 12 residues. V lost 7 bases to trimming and J lost 4 bases, with 11 bases between them. Looked up from germline, CDR1 is DFQATT and CDR2 is SNEGSKA (reference sequence).

Points on this clonotype: Given the absence of the conserved phenylalanine or tryptophan at the CDR3 end, a read error is likely. The DNA is left out, because the CDR3 cannot be placed on it with certainty; the CDR3 is given as TCRdb lists it. The chain joins TRBV12-3 or TRBV12-4 to TRBJ2-5; TRBD1, as called in the table, went unchecked against the DNA. From its first to its last residue, the CDR3 has 12 amino acids. The CDR3 loop reads CASSSSGTGGTL.

The chain carries TRBV3-1 and TRBJ1-3; possibly TRBD1 for D (6 bases). The ends were cut back, 4 bases at V and 8 bases at J, with 18 bases in the middle. This CDR3 has 15 residues. Germline CDR1 reads LGHDT; CDR2 reads YNNKEL (reference sequence). The CDR3 here is CASSPTPGGPDTIYF. As DNA, the CDR3 is TGTGCCAGCAGCCCTACCCCGGGGGGGCCGGACACCATATATTTT.

This chain connects TRBV7-9 to TRBJ1-1; TRBD1 matches 8 bases. Germline V gives CDR1 SEHNR, CDR2 FQNEAQ (reference sequence). This CDR3 has 14 residues. J gave up 4 bases and V 3 bases, and 4 bases lay outside the gene matches. For the CDR3, the DNA is TGTGCCAGCAGCTTGGACAGGGTGGGCACTGAAGCTTTCTTT. Protein product: CASSLDRVGTEAFF.

This clonotype was seen only a few times. V gene TRBV6-5 combines with J gene TRBJ2-1; the match to TRBD2 covers 9 bases. Germline values: CDR1 MNHEY, CDR2 SVGAGI. With 1 base clipped from V and 9 bases from J, the junction kept 4 bases outside the gene matches. CDR3 size: 14 residues. The CDR3 protein is CASSYLAGGGEQFF. CDR3 sequence (DNA): TGTGCCAGCAGTTACTTGGCGGGAGGGGGTGAGCAGTTCTTC.

The CDR3 protein is CASTSGVDEQFF. The CDR3 bases are TGTGCCAGCACCTCAGGAGTCGATGAGCAGTTCTTC. The V call is TRBV9, the J call TRBJ2-1; D unclear. Germline V gene data show CDR1 as SGDLS and CDR2 as YYNGEE. V shed 6 bases and J shed 8 bases, with 12 bases lying between them. There are 12 residues in the CDR3.

The chain combines TRBV20-1 with TRBJ2-7; 9 bases are shared with TRBD2. Germline values: CDR1 DFQATT, CDR2 SNEGSKA (reference sequence). V gave up 6 bases and J gave up 2 bases; unmatched junction bases: 5. The CDR3 is made up of 13 amino acids. The DNA of the CDR3 is TGCAGTGCCCAGGGACTAGCCCCCTACGAGCAGTACTTC. The encoded protein is CSAQGLAPYEQYF.

This chain connects TRBV12-3 or TRBV12-4 to TRBJ2-5, with D possibly TRBD2 on 5 matching bases. The CDR3 is 16 residues long. V dropped 7 bases and J dropped 1 base, with 19 bases sitting between them. As DNA, the CDR3 is TGTGCCAGCACCCCTCGCGGGCAAATAAGCCAAGAGACCCAGTACTTC. Translation: CASTPRGQISQETQYF.

This clonotype was observed at least ten times. The chain employs TRBV4-3 and TRBJ2-7; D possibly corresponds to TRBD1 (6 bases). The V end was cut by 0 bases, the J end by 3 bases, with 12 bases between. Germline V lookup: CDR1 LGHNA, CDR2 YSLEER. This CDR3 has 15 residues. CDR3 region: CASSQESAGVYEQYF. The CDR3 DNA reads as TGCGCCAGCAGCCAAGAGTCGGCAGGGGTCTACGAGCAGTACTTC.

In its sample, this clonotype was seen many times. The V call is TRBV12-3 or TRBV12-4, the J call TRBJ2-2; D tentatively reads TRBD1 or TRBD2 (5 bases each). The CDR3 spans 15 residues. Trimming pared 6 bases from V and 4 bases from J, leaving 15 bases between. CDR3 protein: CASRDPGTRTGELFF. DNA for the CDR3: TGTGCCAGCAGGGACCCCGGGACCCGCACCGGGGAGCTGTTTTTT.

The CDR3 DNA reads TGTGCCAGCAGTTACTCGAAGGGACAGGGTATCCCGAACACCGGGGAGCTGTTTTTT. This translates into CASSYSKGQGIPNTGELFF. The chain has TRBV6-5 and TRBJ2-2; 9 bases map to TRBD1. The CDR3 length is 19 residues. Germline V gene lookup returns CDR1 MNHEY and CDR2 SVGAGI. Unmatched junction bases numbered 8, after V lost 0 bases and J lost 0 bases.

This chain uses TRBV5-1 with TRBJ2-3; 7 bases align to TRBD2. The CDR3 is 15 residues long. V was pared by 4 bases and J by 3 bases, with 8 bases of the junction left unmatched. CDR1 and CDR2 from the germline V gene are SGHRS and YFSETQ. Here the CDR3 reads CASSPAIAGTDTQYF. As DNA, the CDR3 is TGCGCCAGCAGCCCTGCGATAGCGGGTACAGATACGCAGTATTTT.

This clonotype was seen a handful of times. The chain joins TRBV11-2 to TRBJ2-1; 7 bases fit TRBD1. Germline CDR1 is SGHAT and CDR2 is FQNNGV. The CDR3 loop spans 14 amino acids. The V and J ends lost 3 bases and 9 bases, in that order; junction bases with no gene match: 8. In nucleotides, the CDR3 is TGTGCCAGCAGCTTCCAGGGGGATATGAGTGAGCAGTTCTTC. Its protein is CASSFQGDMSEQFF.